This T cell receptor (beta chain) is drawn from a study of human T cells and chemical hapten exposure. The study's findings and limits: The presence of alopecia in the donors means their immune response may differ from healthy people's.

About this clonotype itself: Its target is not known.

Each CDR3 protein gets one entry after TCRdb re-called the RACE reads with MiXCR. The data show 190,000 or so distinct CDR3 sequences, more than 20% seen once. Indicated time point: patch test 3, about 24 weeks after DPC sensitization. Stated treatment: therapeutic diphenylcyclopropenone sensitization with weekly scalp DPC. The authors extracted total RNA from unfractionated whole blood. The CDR3 is 15 residues long. Germline V gives CDR1 MDHEN, CDR2 SYDVKM. V dropped 2 bases and J dropped 5; count of bases not matched to a gene: 7. The sequence was obtained from a woman aged 40 to 50 with alopecia areata. Some clones in this sample may be carry-over from other donors' samples. The sequencing here drew on whole blood, taken in connection with sensitization to the hapten diphenylcyclopropenone (DPC). The chain employs TRBV28 and TRBJ2-7, with 9 bases that match TRBD1. The chain's CDR3 is CASSLGGQGIHEQYF. The CDR3 nucleotides read TGTGCCAGCAGTTTAGGTGGACAGGGGATCCACGAGCAGTACTTC.